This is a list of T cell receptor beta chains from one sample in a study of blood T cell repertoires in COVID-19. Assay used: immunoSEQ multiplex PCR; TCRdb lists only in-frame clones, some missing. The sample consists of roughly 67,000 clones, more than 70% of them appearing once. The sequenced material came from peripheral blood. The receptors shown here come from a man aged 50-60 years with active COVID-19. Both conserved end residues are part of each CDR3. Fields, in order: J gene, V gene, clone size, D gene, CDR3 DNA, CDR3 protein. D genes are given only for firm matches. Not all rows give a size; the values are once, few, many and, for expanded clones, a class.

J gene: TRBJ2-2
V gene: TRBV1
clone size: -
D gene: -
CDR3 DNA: TGCACCAGCAGCCAAGTGGAAGGGACTAGCGGTTTCGGGGAGCTGTTTTTT
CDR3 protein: CTSSQVEGTSGFGELFF

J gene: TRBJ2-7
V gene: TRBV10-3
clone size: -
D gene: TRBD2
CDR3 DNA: TGTGCCATCAGCACGGGACGGGAGGACTACGAGCAGTACTTC
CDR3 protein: CAISTGREDYEQYF

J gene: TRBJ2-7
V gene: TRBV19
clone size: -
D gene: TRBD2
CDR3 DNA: TGTGCCAGTAGACCTCACCAGGCGGGGGGCGAGCAGTACTTC
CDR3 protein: CASRPHQAGGEQYF

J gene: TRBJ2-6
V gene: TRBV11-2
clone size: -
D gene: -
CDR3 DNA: TGTGCCAGCAGCTTTGACAGCTCTGGGGCCAACGTCCTGACTTTC
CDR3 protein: CASSFDSSGANVLTF

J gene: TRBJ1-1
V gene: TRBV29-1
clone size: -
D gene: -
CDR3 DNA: TGCAGCGGACAGTATAATCTGAACACTGAAGCTTTCTTT
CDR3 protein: CSGQYNLNTEAFF

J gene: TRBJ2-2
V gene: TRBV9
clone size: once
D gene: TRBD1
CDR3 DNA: TGTGCCAGCAGCCAGTCTCGGACAGGGCGAAGCACCGGGGAGCTGTTTTTT
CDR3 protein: CASSQSRTGRSTGELFF

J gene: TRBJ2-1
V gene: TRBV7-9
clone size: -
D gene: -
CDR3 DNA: TGTGCCAGCAGCTTAGAACTACTCGAGCAGTTCTTC
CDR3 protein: CASSLELLEQFF

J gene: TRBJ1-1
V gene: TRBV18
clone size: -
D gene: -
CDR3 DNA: TGTGCCAGCTCACCGCGGACAGAGGGAGCTTTCTTT
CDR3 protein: CASSPRTEGAFF

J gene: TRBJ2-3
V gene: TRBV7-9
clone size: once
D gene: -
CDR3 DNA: TGTGCCAGCAGCGAGCTCTCTAGCACAGATACGCAGTATTTT
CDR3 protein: CASSELSSTDTQYF

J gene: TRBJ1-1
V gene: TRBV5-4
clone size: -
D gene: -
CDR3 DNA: TGTGCCAGCAGCCCTGCGAACGGGGGTGGCCTGAACACTGAAGCTTTCTTT
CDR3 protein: CASSPANGGGLNTEAFF

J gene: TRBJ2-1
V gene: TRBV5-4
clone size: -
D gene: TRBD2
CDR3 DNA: TGTGCCAGCAGCTTGATTGCGGGAGGGTACAATGAGCAGTTCTTC
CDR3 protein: CASSLIAGGYNEQFF

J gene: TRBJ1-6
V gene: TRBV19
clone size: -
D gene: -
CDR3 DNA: TGTGCCAGTAGTCTCTCTCGCGGGGTTGATTCACCCCTCCACTTT
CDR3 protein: CASSLSRGVDSPLHF

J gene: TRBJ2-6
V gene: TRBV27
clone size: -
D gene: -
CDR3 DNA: TGTGCCAGCAGGGACGCCACTAGTGTTGGGGCCAACGTCCTGACTTTC
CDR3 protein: CASRDATSVGANVLTF

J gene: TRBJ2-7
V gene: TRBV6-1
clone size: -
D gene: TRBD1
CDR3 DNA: TGTGCCAGCAGTGAGCAACAGGGGTCTCCCTACGAGCAGTACTTC
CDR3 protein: CASSEQQGSPYEQYF

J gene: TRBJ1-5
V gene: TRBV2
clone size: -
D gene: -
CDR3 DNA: TGTGCCAGCAGTAGGGACAATATACACAATCAGCCCCAGCATTTT
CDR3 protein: CASSRDNIHNQPQHF

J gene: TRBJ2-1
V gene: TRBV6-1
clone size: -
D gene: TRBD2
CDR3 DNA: TGTGCCAGCAGTGAACAAGGACTAGGATACAATGAGCAGTTCTTC
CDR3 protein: CASSEQGLGYNEQFF

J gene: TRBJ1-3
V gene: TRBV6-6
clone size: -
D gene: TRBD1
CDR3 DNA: TGTGCCAGCAGTTACGACAGGGCTGGAAACACCATATATTTT
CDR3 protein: CASSYDRAGNTIYF

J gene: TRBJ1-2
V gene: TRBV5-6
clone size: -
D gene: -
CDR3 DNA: TGTGCCAGCAGCGAGGGCACGTGGGGCTACACCTTC
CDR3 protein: CASSEGTWGYTF

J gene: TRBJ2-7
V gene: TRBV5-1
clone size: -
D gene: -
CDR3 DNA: TGCGCCAGCAGCTTTATTGAAAACAGGGCCTATGAGCAGTACTTC
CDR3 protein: CASSFIENRAYEQYF

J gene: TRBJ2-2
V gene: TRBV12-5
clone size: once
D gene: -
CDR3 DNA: TGTGCTAGTGGTTTGGCCCAATTGATAGTTCACGGGGAGCTGTTTTTT
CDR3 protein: CASGLAQLIVHGELFF

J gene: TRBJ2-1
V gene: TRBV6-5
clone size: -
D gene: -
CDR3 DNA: TGTGCCAGCAGTTCGAAGGGGGAAGCCTACAATGAGCAGTTCTTC
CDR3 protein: CASSSKGEAYNEQFF

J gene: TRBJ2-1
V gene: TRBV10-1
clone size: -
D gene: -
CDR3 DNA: TGCGCCAGCATTCCGGGACTCTTCAATGAGCAGTTCTTC
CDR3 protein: CASIPGLFNEQFF

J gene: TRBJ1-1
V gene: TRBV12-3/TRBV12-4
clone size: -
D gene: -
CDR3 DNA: TGTGCCAGCAGATTGAGGCAGAACACTGAAGCTTTCTTT
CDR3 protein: CASRLRQNTEAFF

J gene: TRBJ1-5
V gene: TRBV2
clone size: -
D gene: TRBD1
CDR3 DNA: TGTGCCAGCACCTCGGACAGGGCGTATCAGCCCCAGCATTTT
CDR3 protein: CASTSDRAYQPQHF

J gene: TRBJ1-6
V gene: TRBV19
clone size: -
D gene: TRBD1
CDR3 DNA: TGTGCCAGTAGCGACAGGGGCTATTCACCCCTCCACTTT
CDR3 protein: CASSDRGYSPLHF

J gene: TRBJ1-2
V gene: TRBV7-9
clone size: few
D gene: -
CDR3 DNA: TGTGCCAGCAGCTTAGGGCACAGTACTAACTATGGCTACACCTTC
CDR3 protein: CASSLGHSTNYGYTF

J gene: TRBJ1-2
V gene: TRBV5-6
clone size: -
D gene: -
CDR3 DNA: TGTGCCAGCAGCTTGGTAGTCTCAGGAGGGGGCTACACCTTC
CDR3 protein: CASSLVVSGGGYTF

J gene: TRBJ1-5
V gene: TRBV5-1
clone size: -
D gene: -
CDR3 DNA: TGCGCCAGCAGCTTGGGTAGTAGTCAGCCCCAGCATTTT
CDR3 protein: CASSLGSSQPQHF

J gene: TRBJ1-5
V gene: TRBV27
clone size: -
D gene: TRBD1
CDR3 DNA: TGTGCCAGCAGTTTAGCAGGGGGCGCTCAGCCCCAGCATTTT
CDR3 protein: CASSLAGGAQPQHF

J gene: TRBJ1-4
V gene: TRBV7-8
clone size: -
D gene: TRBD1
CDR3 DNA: TGTGCCAGCAGCCGCCGGGACAGACAAAATGAAAAACTGTTTTTT
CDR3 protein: CASSRRDRQNEKLFF

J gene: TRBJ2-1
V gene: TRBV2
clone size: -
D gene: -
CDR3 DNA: TGTGCCAGCGAGCGCCCTTTTTACAATGAGCAGTTCTTC
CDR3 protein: CASERPFYNEQFF

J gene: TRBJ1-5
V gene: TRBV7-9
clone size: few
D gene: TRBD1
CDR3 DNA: TGTGCCAGCAGCTCGGGGACAGGGACTGGACGTCTCGATCAGCCCCAGCATTTT
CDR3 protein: CASSSGTGTGRLDQPQHF

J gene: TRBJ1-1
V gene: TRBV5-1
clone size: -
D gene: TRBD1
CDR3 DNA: TGCGCCAGCAGCCTGGGACAGGGGATAAACACTGAAGCTTTCTTT
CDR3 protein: CASSLGQGINTEAFF

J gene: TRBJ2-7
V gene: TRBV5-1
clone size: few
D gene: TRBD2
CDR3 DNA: TGCGCCAGCAGCTCCCTAGCGGGAGGAAGGGGATACTACGAGCAGTACTTC
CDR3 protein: CASSSLAGGRGYYEQYF

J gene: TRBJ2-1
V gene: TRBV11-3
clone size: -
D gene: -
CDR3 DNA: TGTGCCAGCAGTTTCTCTGAGGTACCCTACAATGAGCAGTTCTTC
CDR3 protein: CASSFSEVPYNEQFF

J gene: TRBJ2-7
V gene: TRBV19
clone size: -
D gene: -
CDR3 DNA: TGTGCCAGTAGTATTTGGCCTAGCGCTACCTACGAGCAGTACTTC
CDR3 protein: CASSIWPSATYEQYF

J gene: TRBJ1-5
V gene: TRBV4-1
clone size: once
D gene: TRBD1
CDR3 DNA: TGCGCCAGCAGCCACCCTAGGGGGCAGGGAGGTCAGCCCCAGCATTTT
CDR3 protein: CASSHPRGQGGQPQHF

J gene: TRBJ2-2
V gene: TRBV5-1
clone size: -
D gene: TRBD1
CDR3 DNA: TGCGCCAGCAGCTTGGGACAGGGTGAAACCGGGGAGCTGTTTTTT
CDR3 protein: CASSLGQGETGELFF

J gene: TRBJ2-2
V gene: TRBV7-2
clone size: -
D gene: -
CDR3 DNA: TGTGCCAGCAGCTTACTAGGGGTTACCGGGGAGCTGTTTTTT
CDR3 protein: CASSLLGVTGELFF

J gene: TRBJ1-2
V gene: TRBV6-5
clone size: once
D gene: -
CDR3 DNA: TGTGCCAGCAGTCCCAGACAGTCTGGCTATGGCTACACCTTC
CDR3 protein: CASSPRQSGYGYTF

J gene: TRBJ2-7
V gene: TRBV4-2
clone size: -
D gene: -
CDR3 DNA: TGTGCCAGCAGCCAAGGAGTGCTAGGCTCGAGCGAGCAGTACTTC
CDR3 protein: CASSQGVLGSSEQYF

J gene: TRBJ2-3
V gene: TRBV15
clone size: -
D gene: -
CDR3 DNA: TGTGCCACCAGCCCTCACGGGAAGGGCACAGATACGCAGTATTTT
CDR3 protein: CATSPHGKGTDTQYF

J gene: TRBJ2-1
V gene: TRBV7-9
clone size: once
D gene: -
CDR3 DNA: TGTGCCAGCAGCTTCGATTCGGGAGTACGGGAGCAGTTCTTC
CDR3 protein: CASSFDSGVREQFF

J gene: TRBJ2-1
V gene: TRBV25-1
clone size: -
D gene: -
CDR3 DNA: TGTGCCAGCAGTGAGAGTCGTTACGAGCAGTTCTTC
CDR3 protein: CASSESRYEQFF

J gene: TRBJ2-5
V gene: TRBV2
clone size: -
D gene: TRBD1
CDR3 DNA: TGTGCCAGCAACCGGGACAGGGGACAGCAGGAGACCCAGTACTTC
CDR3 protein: CASNRDRGQQETQYF

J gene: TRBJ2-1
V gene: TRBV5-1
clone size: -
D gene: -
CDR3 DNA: TGCGCCAGCAGCTTGGACGTTACTAATGAGCAGTTCTTC
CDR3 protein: CASSLDVTNEQFF

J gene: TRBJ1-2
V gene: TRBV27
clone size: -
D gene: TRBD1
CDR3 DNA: TGTGCCAGCGCCACCCGGACAGGCTCGAATGGCTACACCTTC
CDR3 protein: CASATRTGSNGYTF

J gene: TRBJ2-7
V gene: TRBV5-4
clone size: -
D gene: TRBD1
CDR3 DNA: TGTGCCAGCAGCTGGGGACAGGAGCAGTACTTC
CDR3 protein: CASSWGQEQYF

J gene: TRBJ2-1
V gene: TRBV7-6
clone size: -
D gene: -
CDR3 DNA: TGTGCCAGCAGCTTAGGGACAGCCACCTACAATGAGCAGTTCTTC
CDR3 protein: CASSLGTATYNEQFF

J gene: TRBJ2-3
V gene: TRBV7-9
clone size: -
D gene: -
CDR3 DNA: TGTGCCAGCAGCTTAGAGGGGAGCACAGATACGCAGTATTTT
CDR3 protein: CASSLEGSTDTQYF

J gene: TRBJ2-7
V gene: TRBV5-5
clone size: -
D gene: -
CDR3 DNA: TGTGCCAGCAGCTTTGCCACACCCTACGAGCAGTACTTC
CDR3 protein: CASSFATPYEQYF

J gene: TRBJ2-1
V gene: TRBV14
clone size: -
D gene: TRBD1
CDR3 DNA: TGTGCCAGCAGCCAGGTCCCGGGACAGGGGGACAATGAGCAGTTCTTC
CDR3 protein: CASSQVPGQGDNEQFF

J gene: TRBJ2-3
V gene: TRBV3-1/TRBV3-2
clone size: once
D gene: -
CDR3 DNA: TGTGCCAGCAGGAAGGGCAGGGAGGCGTCAGATACGCAGTATTTT
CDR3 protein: CASRKGREASDTQYF